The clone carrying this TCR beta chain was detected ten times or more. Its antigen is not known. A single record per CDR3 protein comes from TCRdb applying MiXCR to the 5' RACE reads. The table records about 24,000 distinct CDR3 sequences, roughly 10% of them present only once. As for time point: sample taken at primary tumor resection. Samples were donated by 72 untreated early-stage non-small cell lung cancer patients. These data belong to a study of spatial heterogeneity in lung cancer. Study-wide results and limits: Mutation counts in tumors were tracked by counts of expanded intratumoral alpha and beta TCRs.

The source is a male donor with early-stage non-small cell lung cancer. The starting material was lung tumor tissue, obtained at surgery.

The CDR3 bases are TGTGCCAGCAGCGAGGGACTGGATACGCAGTATTTT. Its protein product is CASSEGLDTQYF. This sequence joins TRBV11-1 and TRBJ2-3, with D perhaps TRBD2 (6 bases). The CDR3 has 12 amino acids. CDR1 and CDR2 (germline): SGHAT, FQDESV (reference sequence). Trimming shortened V by 5 bases and J by 6 bases, and 9 bases separated the two germline ends.